The 22 T cell receptor beta chains reported below all come from one sample, sequenced in a study of T cells in Graves' hyperthyroidism and ophthalmopathy (dated by TCRdb to about 2019). Libraries came from multiplex PCR. Sequencing was performed on an Illumina HiSeq 2000. The TCR beta CDR3 regions were amplified from the RNA transcripts. A first-round RT-PCR of the TCR CDR3 used the HTBI primer set with the Qiagen OneStep RT-PCR kit. The public reads were quality trimmed at Q25 with fastp and then assembled into clones with MiXCR by TCRdb, keeping productive beta chains. A single entry per CDR3 protein holds the most common genes and DNA from its merged rows. The sample table records 210,000 or so distinct CDR3 sequences; roughly 15% of these occur just once. The ten largest clones take up approximately 46% of the sample. The sample taken for sequencing was blood. Receptor source: a man aged 50-60 years with Graves' hyperthyroidism.

In its sample, this clonotype was seen many times. This chain joins TRBV9 and TRBJ1-6; no clear D. The CDR3 covers 15 residues. CDR1 is SGDLS and CDR2 is YYNGEE in the germline V gene. V dropped 0 bases and J dropped 9 bases, with 13 bases sitting between them. The CDR3 is CASSVDWGGGSPLHF. Here the CDR3 DNA reads TGTGCCAGCAGCGTAGATTGGGGAGGTGGTTCACCCCTCCACTTT. The full variable domain, with the rest looked up from reference TRBV9 and TRBJ1-6, is DSGVTQTPKHLITATGQRVTLRCSPRSGDLSVYWYQQSLDQGLQFLIQYYNGEERAKGNILERFSAQQFPDLHSELNLSSLELGDSALYFCASSVDWGGGSPLHFGNGTRLTVT.

The V gene is TRBV7-6, the J gene TRBJ2-3, with 14 nucleotides matching TRBD2. CDR1 and CDR2 from the germline V gene are SGHVS and FNYEAQ. J lost 1 base, V lost 5 bases, and 11 bases had no gene match. The CDR3 consists of 19 residues. Here the CDR3 DNA reads TGTGCCAGCAGCACGGGACTAGCGGGAGTGGTTAGTGGCACAGATACGCAGTATTTT. Translation: CASSTGLAGVVSGTDTQYF. Using reference TRBV7-6 and TRBJ2-3 for the parts outside the CDR3, the full variable domain is GAGVSQSPRYKVTKRGQDVALRCDPISGHVSLYWYRQALGQGPEFLTYFNYEAQQDKSGLPNDRFSAERPEGSISTLTIQRTEQRDSAMYRCASSTGLAGVVSGTDTQYFGPGTRLTVL.

This rearrangement joins TRBV5-1 to TRBJ2-2; no firm D call. V lost 5 bases, J lost 4 bases, and 9 bases lay in between. Germline CDR1 reads SGHRS; CDR2 reads YFSETQ. CDR3 length: 13 amino acids. CDR3 nucleotides: TGCGCCAGCAGAATAGAGGCCACCGGGGAGCTGTTTTTT. It encodes CASRIEATGELFF. The entire variable domain, with the rest obtained from reference TRBV5-1 and TRBJ2-2, is as follows: KAGVTQTPRYLIKTRGQQVTLSCSPISGHRSVSWYQQTPGQGLQFLFEYFSETQRNKGNFPGRFSGRQFSNSRSEMNVSTLELGDSALYLCASRIEATGELFFGEGSRLTVL.

This clonotype was recorded many times. V usage is TRBV12-3 or TRBV12-4 and J usage is TRBJ2-7; 9 positions agree with TRBD1. CDR3 length: 14 amino acids. V lost 6 bases, J lost 4 bases, and 7 bases stayed unmatched. The CDR3 coding sequence is TGTGCCAGCAGATATGCCGGGACAGGGTACGAGCAGTACTTC. This sequence encodes CASRYAGTGYEQYF.

Regarding this clonotype: Possible read error: a much larger clone is one base away. The chain combines TRBV20-1 with TRBJ2-3; D is unresolved. The J call may be incorrect, as the DNA end agrees better with TRBJ1-5. This CDR3 spans 13 amino acids. Germline CDR1 and CDR2: DFQATT and SNEGSKA (reference sequence). DNA of the CDR3: TGCAGTGCAGAAGGCCCTAGCACAGATACGCAGCATTTT. Residues: CSAEGPSTDTQHF.

This rearrangement joins TRBV20-1 to TRBJ1-5; a possible D gene is TRBD1 (5 bases). V lost 3 bases and J lost 4, with 10 bases in between. CDR1 and CDR2 from the germline V gene are DFQATT and SNEGSKA (reference sequence). This CDR3 spans 13 amino acids. CDR3 coding DNA: TGCAGTGCTAGTTCACAGGCGAATCAGCCCCAGCATTTT. Its protein is CSASSQANQPQHF.

This clonotype occurred many times. The chain employs TRBV3-1 and TRBJ2-2; 12 bases agree with TRBD2. Losses at the gene ends were 4 bases for V and 1 base for J; bases not matched to a gene: 4. Germline CDR1 LGHDT, CDR2 YNNKEL (reference sequence). This CDR3 is built from 17 residues. The CDR3 coding sequence is TGTGCCAGCAGCCGCCTGGGACTAGCGGGGAACACCGGGGAGCTGTTTTTT. It specifies CASSRLGLAGNTGELFF.

This clonotype was counted a few times. This chain uses TRBV12-5 with TRBJ1-3; no firm D call. The germline CDR1 and CDR2 sequences are LGHNT and FRNRAP. CDR3 length: 14 amino acids. V was trimmed by 8 bases and J by 0 bases, leaving 11 bases between them. CDR3 residues: CASYDGYSGNTIYF. The CDR3 DNA reads as TGTGCTAGTTATGACGGATACTCTGGAAACACCATATATTTT.

This clonotype was observed at least ten times. The chain combines TRBV29-1 with TRBJ2-7, with 9 bases lining up with TRBD1. Per germline, CDR1 SQVTM and CDR2 ANQGSEA. The V and J ends lost 3 bases and 5 bases, in that order; junction bases with no gene match: 11. The CDR3 contains 15 residues. The CDR3 DNA reads as TGCAGCGTTGATGGGGACAGGGTACATCCGGACGAGCAGTACTTC. Translating it yields CSVDGDRVHPDEQYF.

This chain joins TRBV7-2 and TRBJ2-2; TRBD1 matches at 7 bases. From germline, CDR1 is SGHTA and CDR2 FQGNSA. This CDR3 has 14 residues. V lost 5 bases to trimming and J lost 5 bases; unmatched junction nucleotides: 5. As DNA, the CDR3 is TGTGCCAGCAGCCTACAGGGGTGGACCGGGGAGCTGTTTTTT. Protein product: CASSLQGWTGELFF.

This clonotype was counted only a few times. The chain links TRBV20-1 to TRBJ2-1, with 8 bases aligning to TRBD1. The CDR3 is 17 residues long. CDR1 is DFQATT and CDR2 is SNEGSKA in the germline V gene (reference sequence). V trimming: 2 bases; J trimming: 4 bases; junction bases outside the gene matches: 13. CDR3 DNA: TGCAGTGCTAGATCTCAGGGGGCGCGATTCGTATACAATGAGCAGTTCTTC. Residues: CSARSQGARFVYNEQFF.

This clonotype was counted ten times or more. V and J are TRBV30 and TRBJ2-1; either TRBD1 or TRBD2 may supply D (5 bases each). Deletions cut 0 bases from V and 10 bases from J, with 16 bases between. The CDR3 spans 14 residues. From germline, CDR1 is GTSNPN and CDR2 SVGIG (reference sequence). CDR3 coding DNA: TGTGCCTGGAGTGTAGTCTTCGGGGCTGGGGAGCAGTTCTTC. Protein sequence: CAWSVVFGAGEQFF.

This clonotype was counted between two and nine times. The chain joins TRBV6-1 to TRBJ2-7; D ambiguous. From germline, CDR1 is MNHNS and CDR2 SASEGT. There are 14 residues in the CDR3. V was clipped by 6 bases and J by 3 bases, with 15 bases between them. For the CDR3, the DNA is TGTGCCAGCAGCCCTCCACCGCCGGGCTACGAGCAGTACTTC. It yields the protein CASSPPPPGYEQYF.

This clonotype was seen many times. The genes are TRBV30 and TRBJ2-7; 7 bases are shared with TRBD2. This CDR3 is built from 11 residues. V was pared by 5 bases and J by 4 bases, with 2 bases of the junction left unmatched. Germline V lookup: CDR1 GTSNPN, CDR2 SVGIG (reference sequence). CDR3 in amino acids: CAWGGEYEQYF. Here the CDR3 DNA reads TGTGCCTGGGGGGGGGAGTACGAGCAGTACTTC.

This clonotype was counted many times. The CDR3 spells CASRVGEDTEAFF. The DNA of the CDR3 is TGTGCCAGCAGGGTAGGGGAGGACACTGAAGCTTTCTTT. The chain couples TRBV28 to TRBJ1-1, with D possibly TRBD1 on 5 matching bases. Germline V gives CDR1 MDHEN, CDR2 SYDVKM. The CDR3 is 13 amino acids. Trimming shortened V by 6 bases and J by 3 bases, and 11 bases separated the two germline ends.

Only a few counts were recorded for this clonotype. This rearrangement joins TRBV5-1 to TRBJ2-4; D gene uncertain. Trimming took 2 bases from V and 2 from J, leaving 8 bases between them. The CDR3 length is 14 residues. Germline V CDR1 and CDR2: SGHRS, YFSETQ. CDR3: CASSFESPKNIQYF. CDR3 DNA sequence: TGCGCCAGCAGCTTTGAGAGCCCCAAAAACATTCAGTACTTC.

Ten or more counts support this clonotype. The chain links TRBV30 to TRBJ2-4, with TRBD2 matching 7 bases. The CDR3 has 12 amino acids. The V segment lost 7 bases and the J segment 11 bases; nucleotides outside the gene matches: 11. Germline V gene sequence: CDR1 GTSNPN, CDR2 SVGIG (reference sequence). CDR3 sequence: CAFGRDRGVQYF. Written as DNA, the CDR3 is TGTGCCTTCGGACGGGACCGGGGGGTTCAGTACTTC.

Details on this clonotype: At one of its ends the junction is not consistent with the germline gene, which may arise from a read error. This chain links TRBV7-9 with TRBJ2-1, with D possibly matching TRBD1 (6 bases). CDR1 is SEHNR, CDR2 FQNEAQ, per germline (reference sequence). The CDR3 contains 15 residues. The CDR3 DNA follows: TGTGCCAGCAGCCACCGGGACACAGGCTACGATGAGCAGTTCTTC. Translated: CASSHRDTGYDEQFF.

This clonotype showed up many times. The CDR3 DNA follows: TGTGCCAGCAGTTTCATAGCGGGAGGGCCCCAAGAGACCCAGTACTTC. It is translated as CASSFIAGGPQETQYF. V usage is TRBV28 and J usage is TRBJ2-5; TRBD2 matches 11 bases. The CDR3 totals 16 residues. J gave up 1 base and V 3 bases, and 4 bases lay outside the gene matches. Germline V lookup: CDR1 MDHEN, CDR2 SYDVKM. Together with reference TRBV28 and TRBJ2-5, the CDR3 gives the full variable domain: DVKVTQSSRYLVKRTGEKVFLECVQDMDHENMFWYRQDPGLGLRLIYFSYDVKMKEKGDIPEGYSVSREKKERFSLILESASTNQTSMYLCASSFIAGGPQETQYFGPGTRLLVL.

This clonotype was observed a handful of times. The rearrangement links TRBV7-9 to TRBJ2-7; tentatively, D is TRBD1 (6 bases). This CDR3 region has 17 residues. V lost 5 bases, J lost 1 base, and 21 bases lay in between. The germline gives CDR1 SEHNR, CDR2 FQNEAQ (reference sequence). CDR3 DNA: TGTGCCAGCAGCCCCCTTGGGGGCAGGGGCCTTTCCTACGAGCAGTACTTC. This codes for CASSPLGGRGLSYEQYF.

This clonotype was observed at least ten times. The chain links TRBV6-5 to TRBJ1-2; a possible D gene is TRBD1 (6 bases). Trimming removed 2 bases from V and 7 bases from J, with 17 bases in between. CDR1 MNHEY and CDR2 SVGAGI come from the germline V gene. The CDR3 covers 15 residues. The CDR3 protein is CASSYGGRKVAGYTF. DNA for the CDR3: TGTGCCAGCAGTTACGGGGGGCGCAAGGTGGCTGGCTACACCTTC.

This clonotype was found many times. The rearrangement uses TRBV28 and TRBJ2-3; possible D gene TRBD2, 6 bases. This CDR3 spans 14 amino acids. Germline V gene data show CDR1 as MDHEN and CDR2 as SYDVKM. V was trimmed by 2 bases and J by 8 bases, leaving 14 bases between them. CDR3 DNA sequence: TGTGCCAGCAGTTTAGCCCGGGAGCTGGGTACGCAGTATTTT. This codes for CASSLARELGTQYF.